This T cell receptor beta chain appears in the sequencing data of a study of blood T cell repertoires in COVID-19. Whole-study context: COVID-19 samples from acute and convalescent phases originated in the United States, Italy and Spain. The analysed material was cDNA or gDNA that came from T cells, B-cell-depleted T cells, or PBMCs.

In the study's own analysis: Estimation of nucleated cell counts was performed using reference gene primer amplification. Clones were read by immunoSEQ multiplex PCR, and TCRdb kept only the in-frame ones, dropping some. That table gives V, J and clone size, and the DNA gave D and trimming. Of hundreds of thousands of clones listed, nearly 90% were seen once; the top ten hold 9.4%. Germline lookup yields CDR1 SGHRS and CDR2 YFSETQ. This CDR3 spans 12 amino acids. The V end was cut by 4 bases, the J end by 2 bases, with 7 bases between. The chain employs TRBV5-1 and TRBJ2-7; weak D call: TRBD2 (5 bases). The receptor's source is a young man with active or convalescent COVID-19. Sequenced input: peripheral blood. The CDR3 sequence is CASSPGTYEQYF. Written as DNA, the CDR3 is TGCGCCAGCAGCCCGGGGACCTACGAGCAGTACTTC. Combining the CDR3 with reference TRBV5-1 and TRBJ2-7 gives the whole variable domain KAGVTQTPRYLIKTRGQQVTLSCSPISGHRSVSWYQQTPGQGLQFLFEYFSETQRNKGNFPGRFSGRQFSNSRSEMNVSTLELGDSALYLCASSPGTYEQYFGPGTRLTVT.